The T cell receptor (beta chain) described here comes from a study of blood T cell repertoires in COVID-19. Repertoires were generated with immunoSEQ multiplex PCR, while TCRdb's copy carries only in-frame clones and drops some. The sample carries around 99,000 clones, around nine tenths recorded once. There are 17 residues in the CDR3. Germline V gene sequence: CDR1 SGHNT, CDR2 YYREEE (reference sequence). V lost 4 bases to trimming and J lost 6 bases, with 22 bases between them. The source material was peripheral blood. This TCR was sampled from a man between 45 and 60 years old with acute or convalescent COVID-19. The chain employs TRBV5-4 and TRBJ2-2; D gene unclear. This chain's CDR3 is CASSTYKALGSPGELFF. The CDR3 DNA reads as TGTGCCAGCAGCACATACAAGGCGCTAGGTAGTCCCGGGGAGCTGTTTTTT.